The 12 T cell receptor beta chains given below trace back to one sample, sequenced in a study of Graves' ophthalmopathy and Graves' hyperthyroidism. Beta-chain TCR CDR3 regions were amplified from RNA transcripts. Second-round multiplex PCR came after first-round RT-PCR with HTBI primers. TCRdb fed the multiplex PCR reads into MiXCR, producing one record per CDR3 protein. Here the sample spans just over 600,000 distinct CDR3 sequences, roughly 20% being singletons. What was sequenced was peripheral blood. The origin of the receptors is a woman between 18 and 29 years old with stable Graves' hyperthyroidism. Some clones in this sample may be carry-over from other donors' samples.

This clonotype has a count of ten or more. The chain carries TRBV19 and TRBJ1-1; 7 nucleotides agree with TRBD1. With V trimmed by 4 bases and J by 5 bases, 7 bases remained unmatched. Germline V gene data show CDR1 as LNHDA and CDR2 as SQIVND (reference sequence). There are 14 residues in the CDR3. The CDR3 is CASSTRQGSTEAFF. The CDR3 DNA sequence: TGTGCCAGTAGTACTAGACAGGGTAGTACTGAAGCTTTCTTT.

The chain joins TRBV6-1 to TRBJ1-1; D uncertain. Germline CDR1 and CDR2: MNHNS and SASEGT. The CDR3 length is 11 residues. V was cut by 9 bases and J by 3 bases, with 8 bases left in between. This CDR3 reads CASTPDTEAFF. CDR3 coding DNA: TGTGCCAGTACACCTGACACTGAAGCTTTCTTT.

This chain connects TRBV6-5 to TRBJ2-7; D is undetermined. The V gene lost 3 bases and the J gene lost 3 bases, with 12 bases spanning the gap. This CDR3 is 14 amino acids long. Germline V CDR1 and CDR2: MNHEY, SVGAGI. CDR3 protein: CASSYRARDYEQYF. CDR3 DNA sequence: TGTGCCAGCAGTTATAGGGCTAGAGACTACGAGCAGTACTTC.

Many counts were recorded for this clonotype. The chain has TRBV4-1 and TRBJ2-7, with 12 bases that match TRBD1. The CDR3 has 15 residues. Unmatched junction bases numbered 7, after V lost 4 bases and J lost 6 bases. Germline V CDR1 and CDR2: MGHRA, YSYEKL. CDR3 sequence: CASSPSGQGAGEQYF. CDR3 nucleotide sequence: TGCGCCAGCAGCCCGTCGGGACAGGGGGCGGGCGAGCAGTACTTC.

J is TRBJ1-2 and V is TRBV4-3; no firm D call. The CDR3 loop spans 16 amino acids. The V gene lost 0 bases and the J gene lost 4 bases, with 15 bases spanning the gap. Per germline, CDR1 LGHNA and CDR2 YSLEER. The chain's CDR3 is CASSQDGLAAAYGYTF. CDR3 nucleotides: TGCGCCAGCAGCCAAGATGGCTTGGCAGCGGCCTATGGCTACACCTTC.

This clonotype came up many times. The V call is TRBV2, the J call TRBJ1-3, with D unclear. The CDR3 length is 15 residues. V dropped 3 bases and J dropped 0 bases, with 9 bases sitting between them. Germline loops: CDR1 SNHLY, CDR2 FYNNEI. The CDR3 region has the DNA TGTGCCAGCAGTGAGGCGGGCCGCTCTGGAAACACCATATATTTT. It yields the protein CASSEAGRSGNTIYF.

At least ten counts were recorded for this clonotype. The rearrangement joins TRBV28 to TRBJ2-2; D may correspond to TRBD1 or TRBD2 (6 bases each). Germline lookup yields CDR1 MDHEN and CDR2 SYDVKM. V was clipped by 4 bases and J by 3 bases, with 12 bases between them. The CDR3 extends over 15 amino acids. The CDR3 loop reads CASSSGARDTGELFF. The CDR3 bases are TGTGCCAGCAGTTCGGGGGCGCGGGACACCGGGGAGCTGTTTTTT.

This clonotype turned up a few times. This chain connects TRBV6-5 to TRBJ1-6; D remains unclear. Trimming left V 3 bases short and J 8 bases short, with 8 bases between. This CDR3 has 13 residues. Germline V gene lookup returns CDR1 MNHEY and CDR2 SVGAGI. CDR3 bases: TGTGCCAGCAGTTATTCGTGGGATTCACCCCTCCACTTT. It is translated as CASSYSWDSPLHF.

This clonotype was seen repeatedly, ten times or more. The rearrangement links TRBV28 to TRBJ2-6; no clear D gene. The V end lost 6 bases, the J end lost 4 bases, and 7 bases lay between the germline ends. The CDR3 extends over 13 amino acids. The germline V gene has CDR1 MDHEN and CDR2 SYDVKM. CDR3 coding DNA: TGTGCCAGCAGCCCTATCGGGGCCAACGTCCTGACTTTC. Its protein product is CASSPIGANVLTF.

This clonotype was found many times. The chain uses TRBV7-7 and TRBJ2-5; D gene ambiguous. Trimming cost V 5 bases and J 1 base, with 20 bases left between them. The CDR3 sequence is 17 residues long. Germline V CDR1 and CDR2: SSHAT, FNYEAQ (reference sequence). The CDR3 nucleotides read TGTGCCAGCAGCCCCTTGTTTGGGGTACCTAGCCAAGAGACCCAGTACTTC. It specifies CASSPLFGVPSQETQYF.

This clonotype was counted many times. The chain links TRBV27 to TRBJ1-1, with D perhaps TRBD1 (5 bases). The CDR3 length is 15 residues. Germline loops: CDR1 MNHEY, CDR2 SMNVEV (reference sequence). Trimming stripped 3 bases from V and 2 bases from J, with 13 bases between. The CDR3 coding sequence is TGTGCCAGCAGTTTGGTGGGACTGCTTAACACTGAAGCTTTCTTT. This codes for CASSLVGLLNTEAFF.

This clonotype was counted at least ten times. The chain has TRBV28 and TRBJ1-1; no definite D call. The CDR3 is 12 amino acids. From germline, CDR1 is MDHEN and CDR2 SYDVKM. Trimming took off 3 bases at V and 7 bases at J, with 9 bases between the two ends. The chain's CDR3 is CASSLIGIEAFF. In DNA form, the CDR3 reads TGTGCCAGCAGTTTGATTGGGATTGAAGCTTTCTTT.